This record looks at one T cell receptor (beta chain) sequence and its context. Its cognate antigen has yet to be identified. No much larger clone exists at a distance of one base, and base qualities are not known. The cohort comprised more than 550 healthy bone marrow donors. Cohort members were all nominally healthy when sampled, although unrecorded immune exposures were likely present. The donor was CMV seropositive and belonged to the group of 250 to 300 seropositive cohort members. Every donor gave a peripheral blood sample, and the peripheral blood mononuclear cells from that sample were used for TCR beta sequencing. The Qiagen DNeasy Blood Extraction Kit was used to extract genomic DNA from the blood cell samples. The data are from a study of cytomegalovirus exposure and HLA in healthy donors (dated by TCRdb to the late 2010s). Concerning the study at large: An earlier analysis of roughly 570 of the donors reported under 300 Gb of sequence data and around 100 million unique TCR beta sequences obtained from around 180 million T cells. The study profiled the T cell repertoires of under 850 subjects by immunosequencing and related them to cytomegalovirus serostatus. A later analysis re-examined previously published TCR beta repertoires from 600 to 700 donors and added high-resolution HLA genotyping to investigate patterns of TCR occurrence. Because of strong linkage in the cohort, roughly five DR-DQ haplotypes were treated as single units for association and clustering. The later analysis used no new phenotypic data to find candidate immune exposures, relying instead on TCR beta sequences and their occurrence across donors. Every repertoire in the discovery cohort had been generated on one and the same sequencing platform. On average, roughly 240,000 unique TCR beta nucleotide sequences were sequenced per donor among several hundred genotyped donors of the cohort, with approximately 18% of those sequences being non-productive. To predict cytomegalovirus infection status, the study combined high-throughput TCR immunosequencing, statistical association of individual TCRs with disease status, and machine learning. In an earlier analysis of roughly 540 of the donors, high-throughput TCR beta sequencing was used to judge whether each TCR beta V gene segment behaved as functional or pseudogenic. Typing coverage differed by locus: A, B, C, DRB1 and DQB1 were typed in about 620-640 donors, DQA1 in approximately 520, DPA1 in around 580, and DPB1 in about 450. A later genetic analysis took genome-wide SNP genotypes for about 55% of the 666 donors and used that subset as a discovery cohort. The study was designed to test whether signatures of past pathogen exposure could be identified by cataloging public T cell receptors. Alongside the repertoire data, information on donor age, sex, ethnicity and CMV serostatus was compiled. An early release that covered approximately 600 HLA-typed donors contained about 300 gigabases of sequencing data and tens of millions of unique TCR sequences. Among the 398 genotyped donors, 81% belonged to the genetic ancestry cluster associated with self-reported Caucasian donors. Both class I and class II loci were covered by HLA typing, at four-digit resolution. In addition to the first cohort of roughly 700 subjects, a separate validation cohort of 100 to 150 different subjects was used.

The library was made by the immunoSEQ multiplex PCR assay. For the multiplex PCR, a mixture combining 60 forward primers for TCR Vbeta segments and 13 reverse primers for TCR Jbeta segments was used. The CDR3 region of rearranged TCR beta genes was amplified from genomic DNA by a multiplex PCR assay. On the Illumina HiSeq System, the amplified TCR beta libraries were sequenced as 87-base-pair reads. The study's processing was this. Across the 600 to 700 repertoires, a later analysis counted some 80 million unique TCR beta chains, 8.5 million to 12 million of which were shared by at least two donors. Raw reads were error-corrected and collapsed into unique sequences with a nearest-neighbor algorithm that merged closely related sequences to remove PCR and sequencing errors. To assign V, D and J gene segments, CDR3 sequences were aligned to IMGT reference sequences. Each retained sequence needed at least a six-nucleotide match to both a V gene segment and a J gene segment. Rearrangements were called productive when the CDR3 lacked stop codons and stayed in frame with V and J; all others were non-productive. CDR3 was defined according to IMGT convention as the region running from the second conserved V-encoded cysteine to the conserved J-encoded phenylalanine. The earlier analysis of about 560 of the donors excluded any sequence lacking an unambiguous match to a single V gene segment. In an earlier analysis of 587 of the donors, V segments were called functional above 56.7% productive rearrangements and were called segregating when the between-donor standard deviation exceeded 5%. A statistical classification framework was developed to diagnose cytomegalovirus status using the catalog of TCR beta chain sequences. In a later analysis, V and J genes were assigned by comparing TCR nucleotide sequences against IMGT/GENE-DB human TR gene sequences. The TCRdist pipeline was used in a later analysis to assign CDR3 sequences and most-parsimonious VDJ recombination scenarios. In a later analysis, each TCR beta chain was defined by its CDR3 amino acid sequence together with its V-gene family, and reads without a unique V-gene family were excluded. As a way to deal with suspected cross-contamination and a sequencing artifact, a later analysis dropped 450 to 700 nucleotide sequences that were highly shared and had low generation probability. In a later analysis, a clonal expansion index was calculated for each public chain from normalized within-repertoire ranks of inferred template counts. A later analysis computed generation probabilities with a VDJ recombination model fitted to out-of-frame rearrangements, and checked the results against IGoR. In a later analysis, hypergeometric tests were used to score TCR-TCR, TCR-HLA and TCR-CMV co-occurrence, with a repertoire-size bias correction applied to TCR pairs. To estimate false discovery rates, a later analysis permuted the HLA or CMV assignments 20 times. In a later analysis, co-occurring TCRs were grouped with DBSCAN, and TCRdist sequence similarity was added when clustering was performed within HLA-allele-positive subsets. Co-occurrence clustering excluded repertoires with fewer than 30,000 or more than 120,000 public chains, plus five with anomalous nucleotide sharing. TCRdb took over this immuneACCESS table, retaining in-frame rearrangements with V and J assigned. Such tables are incomplete; in checked studies, under half of the missing clones stem from an unresolved V gene, and the remainder is unexplained. The V and J calls and clone size come from that table; D and trimming were worked out from the DNA. The sample table holds 130,000 or so clones, of which roughly four fifths were seen once. The top ten clones comprise about 3.2% of the sample.

General conclusions and limits of the study: In a later analysis, HLA-associated TCR beta chains were found to be more clonally expanded and to have lower generation probabilities than equally common non-associated chains. A later genetic analysis reported fewer N-insertions in productive TCRs among donors in an Asian-associated ancestry cluster than the roughly 640-donor mean. In a later analysis, about 17,000 TCR beta sequences were associated with specific HLA alleles at a false discovery rate of 0.05. A further reported finding was that TCR beta sequences accurately predicted the HLA-A and HLA-B alleles for most subjects in the first cohort. Most TCR sequences were seen in very few donors, while some public TCRs were found in many individuals. Because counts were too low, seventeen rarely observed V segments, including chromosome 9 orphons, were left out of the earlier analysis of a few hundred of the donors. According to a later analysis, TCR association rates differed among HLA loci, with DRB1 alleles showing the most associated TCRs and HLA-C alleles showing the fewest. A later analysis reported that several top co-occurrence clusters appeared linked to parvovirus B19, influenza, CMV and Epstein-Barr virus. In this cohort, only TCR beta chains were sequenced, and detectable features were limited by the absence of alpha or paired-chain data. Most CMV-associated TCR beta chains appeared to be HLA-restricted in a later analysis, and the HLA associations seemed to be driven largely by CMV exposure. Linkage disequilibrium might explain the correlated functional status among segregating V segments, but an unknown experimental factor could not be ruled out. A group of highly shared sequence variants was considered likely to be a technical artifact of the sequencing pipeline. In a later genetic analysis, a missense DCLRE1C variant was associated with V-gene and J-gene trimming of TCR beta chains, and the association was replicated in an independent cohort. Presence/absence analyses assumed roughly uniform sequencing depth across donors, an assumption that may not hold. Three of the identified cytomegalovirus-associated TCR beta chains were confirmed in vitro to be specific for cytomegalovirus antigens. When HLA alleles, especially DR and DQ, strongly co-occurred, TCR associations were difficult to assign to individual alleles. Because some donors lacked HLA typing at each locus, the association tests relied only on the typed subset. It was suggested by the authors that the approach could potentially be generalized to other disease states and immunological phenotypes. The study gave a list of more than 150 TCR beta chains associated with cytomegalovirus. The only immune exposure information available for the cohort was CMV serostatus. Cytomegalovirus status was reported to be diagnosed by the classifier with high specificity and sensitivity in both the original and validation cohorts. In an earlier analysis of roughly 500 of the donors, most TCR beta V segments appeared in productive rearrangements about 87% or about 30% of the time, broadly matching IMGT annotations.

Sequenced material: PBMCs. The sequence was collected from a man between 18 and 29 years old in good health and CMV-seropositive.

The DNA sequence is as follows: TGCGCCAGCAGCTTGGATGTCGGACAGGGCCCCCACGAGCAGTACTTC. This sequence encodes CASSLDVGQGPHEQYF. This sequence uses TRBV5-1 and TRBJ2-7; 8 bases in the junction line up with TRBD1. V is trimmed back by 0 bases and J by 5 bases, and the junction contains 10 bases that no gene match accounts for. CDR1 is given as SGHRS and CDR2 as YFSETQ, both from the germline V gene. The CDR3 covers 16 residues, taking in both the cysteine and the phenylalanine. The retained sequence is limited to the CDR3, 48 bases, with the frame set at the first base.